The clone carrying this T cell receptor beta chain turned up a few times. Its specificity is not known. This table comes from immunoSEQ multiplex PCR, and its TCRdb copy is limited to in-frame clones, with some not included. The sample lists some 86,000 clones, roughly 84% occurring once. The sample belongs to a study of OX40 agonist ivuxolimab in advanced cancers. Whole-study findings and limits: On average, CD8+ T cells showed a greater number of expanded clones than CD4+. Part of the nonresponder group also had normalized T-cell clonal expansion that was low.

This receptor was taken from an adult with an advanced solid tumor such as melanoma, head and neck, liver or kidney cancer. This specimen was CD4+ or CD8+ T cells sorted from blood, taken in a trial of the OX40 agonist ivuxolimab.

This CDR3 is CAWSVLYRVGAFF. CDR3 nucleotides: TGTGCCTGGAGTGTATTGTACCGGGTTGGAGCTTTCTTT. V and J are TRBV30 and TRBJ1-1; D is undetermined. This CDR3 has 13 residues. Germline assignment: CDR1 GTSNPN and CDR2 SVGIG (reference sequence). V shed 0 bases and J shed 10 bases, with 15 bases lying between them.